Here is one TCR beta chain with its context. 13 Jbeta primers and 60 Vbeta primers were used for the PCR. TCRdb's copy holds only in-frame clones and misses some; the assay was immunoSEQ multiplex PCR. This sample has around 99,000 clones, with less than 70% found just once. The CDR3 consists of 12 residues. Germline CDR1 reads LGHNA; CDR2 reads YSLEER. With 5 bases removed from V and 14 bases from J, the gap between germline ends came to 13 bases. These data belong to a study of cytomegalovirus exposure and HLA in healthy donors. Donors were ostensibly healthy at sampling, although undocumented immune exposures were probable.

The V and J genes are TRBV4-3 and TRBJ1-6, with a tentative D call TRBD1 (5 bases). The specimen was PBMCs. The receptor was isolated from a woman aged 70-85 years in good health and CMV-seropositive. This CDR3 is CASSAEGGALHF. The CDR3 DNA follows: TGCGCCAGCAGCGCCGAGGGAGGGGCCCTCCACTTT.